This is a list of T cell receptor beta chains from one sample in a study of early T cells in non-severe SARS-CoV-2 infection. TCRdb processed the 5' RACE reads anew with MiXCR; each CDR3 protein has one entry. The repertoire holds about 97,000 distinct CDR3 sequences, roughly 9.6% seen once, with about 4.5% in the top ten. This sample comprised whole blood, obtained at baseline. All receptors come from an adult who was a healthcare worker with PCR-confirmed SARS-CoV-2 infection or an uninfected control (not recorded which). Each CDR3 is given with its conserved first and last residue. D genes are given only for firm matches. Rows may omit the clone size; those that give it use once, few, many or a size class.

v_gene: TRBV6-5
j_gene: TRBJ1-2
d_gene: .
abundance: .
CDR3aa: CASSYSYSGDGYTF
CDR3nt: TGTGCCAGCAGTTACTCGTATTCAGGCGATGGCTACACCTTC

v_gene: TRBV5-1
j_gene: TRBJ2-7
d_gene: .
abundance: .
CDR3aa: CASSLKDYGYEQYF
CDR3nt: TGCGCCAGCAGCTTGAAGGACTACGGCTACGAGCAGTACTTC

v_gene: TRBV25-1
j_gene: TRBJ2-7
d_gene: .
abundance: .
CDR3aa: CAAAYEQYF
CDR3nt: TGTGCCGCGGCCTACGAGCAGTACTTC

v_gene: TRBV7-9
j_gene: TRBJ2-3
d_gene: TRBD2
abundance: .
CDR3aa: CASRRRGGATDTQYF
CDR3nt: TGTGCCAGCAGGCGCCGCGGGGGGGCTACCGATACGCAGTATTTT

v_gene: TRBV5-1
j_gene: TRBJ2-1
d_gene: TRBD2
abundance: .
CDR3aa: CASSLKVAGVDEQFF
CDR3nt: TGCGCCAGCAGCTTGAAAGTAGCGGGAGTCGATGAGCAGTTCTTC

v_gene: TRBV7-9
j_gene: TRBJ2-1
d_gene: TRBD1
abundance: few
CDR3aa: CASSFLGQGASSSYNEQFF
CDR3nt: TGTGCCAGCAGCTTCCTGGGACAGGGGGCCTCGAGCTCCTACAATGAGCAGTTCTTC

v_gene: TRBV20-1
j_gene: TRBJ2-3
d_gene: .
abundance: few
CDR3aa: CSAPTRFPDTQYF
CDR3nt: TGCAGTGCACCGACTAGATTTCCAGATACGCAGTATTTT

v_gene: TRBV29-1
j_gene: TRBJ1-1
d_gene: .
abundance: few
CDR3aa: CSAVYTTGYTEAFF
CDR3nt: TGCAGCGCGGTTTATACGACAGGCTACACTGAAGCTTTCTTT

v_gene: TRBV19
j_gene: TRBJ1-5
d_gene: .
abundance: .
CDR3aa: CASSIAGVTGQPQHF
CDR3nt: TGTGCCAGTAGTATAGCTGGGGTTACGGGTCAGCCCCAGCATTTT

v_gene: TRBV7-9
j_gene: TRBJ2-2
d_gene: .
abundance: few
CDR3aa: CASNIRRELFF
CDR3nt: TGTGCCAGCAACATACGCAGGGAGCTGTTTTTT

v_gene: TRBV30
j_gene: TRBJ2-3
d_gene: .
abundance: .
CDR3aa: CAWSVRYGGFGTDTQYF
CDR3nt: TGTGCCTGGAGTGTACGGTATGGGGGTTTCGGGACGGATACGCAGTATTTT

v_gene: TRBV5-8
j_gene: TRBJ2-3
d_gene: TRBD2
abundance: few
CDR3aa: CASSRSSGRGTDTQYF
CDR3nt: TGTGCCAGCAGCCGGTCTAGCGGACGGGGCACAGATACGCAGTATTTT

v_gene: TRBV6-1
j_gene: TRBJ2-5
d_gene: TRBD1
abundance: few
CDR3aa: CASSIYRGETQYF
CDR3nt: TGTGCCAGCAGTATTTACAGGGGAGAGACCCAGTACTTC

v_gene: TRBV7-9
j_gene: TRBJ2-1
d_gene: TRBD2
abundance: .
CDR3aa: CASSFSGLVNEQFF
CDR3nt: TGTGCCAGCAGCTTTTCAGGACTAGTCAATGAGCAGTTCTTC

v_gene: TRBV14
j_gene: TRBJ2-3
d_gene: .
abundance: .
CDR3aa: CASSQGGGYTDTQYF
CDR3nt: TGTGCCAGCAGCCAAGGGGGCGGCTACACAGATACGCAGTATTTT

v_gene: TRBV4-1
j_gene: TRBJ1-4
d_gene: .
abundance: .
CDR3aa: CASSQGVTGGVGEKLFF
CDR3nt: TGCGCCAGCAGCCAAGGGGTTACGGGGGGCGTGGGTGAAAAACTGTTTTTT